In its sample, the clone carrying this TCR beta chain was seen many times. The antigen is unknown. The sample is drawn from a study of blood T cells in healthy people across ages. Whole-study results and caveats: More naive CD4+ cells and higher diversity were found in long-lived than in aged donors.

It was with a sample-barcoded 5' primer and a J-beta primer mix that a second PCR of about 6 to 12 cycles was run. A single record per CDR3 protein comes from TCRdb applying MiXCR to the 5' RACE reads. Of about 930,000 distinct CDR3 sequences in the sample, almost 30% were seen once. Germline CDR1 MDHEN, CDR2 SYDVKM. This CDR3 spans 14 amino acids. Trimming shortened V by 3 bases and J by 4 bases, and 12 bases separated the two germline ends. This sample also belongs to another study, concerning T cells of mothers and their children. This second report adds: Clones that were microchimeric and persistent were not detected among T cells.

The sample comprised blood. This chain joins TRBV28 and TRBJ1-2; D perhaps matches TRBD1 (5 bases). The clonotype comes from a woman between 40 and 55 years old in good health. The CDR3 nucleotides are TGTGCCAGCAGTTTGACAGAGACATTCTATGGCTACACCTTC. Translating gives CASSLTETFYGYTF.